This T cell receptor beta chain was captured in a study of cytomegalovirus exposure and HLA in healthy donors. As to this clone: Its specificity is unknown.

The PCR was carried out with 60 Vbeta primers and 13 Jbeta primers. The table came from immunoSEQ multiplex PCR; TCRdb's copy has only in-frame clones and leaves some out. This sample has over 150,000 clones; around 82% occur once, and the top ten carry 2.5% to 3.5%. CDR1 is MNHEY and CDR2 is SVGAGI in the germline V gene. V shed 5 bases and J shed 4 bases, with 18 bases lying between them. The CDR3 consists of 15 residues. Points from the study as a whole: Within a later analysis, the majority of CMV-associated TCR beta chains appeared HLA-restricted. In an earlier analysis, most TCR beta V segments were productive about 87% or about 30% of the time.

The sequence derives from a young woman in good health and CMV-seronegative. The sequenced sample consisted of PBMCs. The chain is built from TRBV6-5 and TRBJ2-7; D may be TRBD1 (5 bases). CDR3 coding DNA: TGTGCCAGCAGTCAGGGCGGTGAGATGGGGTACGAGCAGTACTTC. It specifies CASSQGGEMGYEQYF.